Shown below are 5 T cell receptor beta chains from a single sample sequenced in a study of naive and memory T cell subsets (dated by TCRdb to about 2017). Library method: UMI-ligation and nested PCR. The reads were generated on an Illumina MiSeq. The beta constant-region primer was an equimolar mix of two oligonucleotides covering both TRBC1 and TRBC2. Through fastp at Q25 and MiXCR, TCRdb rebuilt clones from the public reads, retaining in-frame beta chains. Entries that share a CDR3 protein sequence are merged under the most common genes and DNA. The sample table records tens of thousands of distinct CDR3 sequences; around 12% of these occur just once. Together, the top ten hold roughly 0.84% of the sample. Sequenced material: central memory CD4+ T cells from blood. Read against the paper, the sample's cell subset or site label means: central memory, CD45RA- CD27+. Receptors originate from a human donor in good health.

The CDR3 DNA is TGTGCCAGCAGCCCAGTATACGGCATGCCCGATGGCTACACCTTC. The encoded protein is CASSPVYGMPDGYTF. The chain carries TRBV7-2 and TRBJ1-2; D remains unclear. CDR3 length: 15 amino acids. V was trimmed by 5 bases and J by 6 bases, leaving 19 bases between them. Germline V gives CDR1 SGHTA, CDR2 FQGNSA.

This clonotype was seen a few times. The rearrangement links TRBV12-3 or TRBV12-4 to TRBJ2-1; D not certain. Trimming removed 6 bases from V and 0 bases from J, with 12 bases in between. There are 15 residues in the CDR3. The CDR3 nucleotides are TGTGCCAGCAGAACTACTTCCCGCTCCTACAATGAGCAGTTCTTC. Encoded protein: CASRTTSRSYNEQFF.

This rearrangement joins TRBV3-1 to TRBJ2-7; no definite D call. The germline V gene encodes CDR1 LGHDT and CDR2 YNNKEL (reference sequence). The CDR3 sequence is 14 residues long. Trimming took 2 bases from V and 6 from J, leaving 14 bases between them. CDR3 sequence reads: CASSQRTNRAEQYF. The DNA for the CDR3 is TGTGCCAGCAGCCAACGTACTAACCGGGCCGAGCAGTACTTC.

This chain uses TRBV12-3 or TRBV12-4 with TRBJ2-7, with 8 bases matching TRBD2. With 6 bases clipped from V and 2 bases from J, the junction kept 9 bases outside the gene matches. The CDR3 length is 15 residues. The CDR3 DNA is TGTGCCAGCAGCCCTGTGGTAGCGGGGCCCTACGAGCAGTACTTC. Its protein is CASSPVVAGPYEQYF.

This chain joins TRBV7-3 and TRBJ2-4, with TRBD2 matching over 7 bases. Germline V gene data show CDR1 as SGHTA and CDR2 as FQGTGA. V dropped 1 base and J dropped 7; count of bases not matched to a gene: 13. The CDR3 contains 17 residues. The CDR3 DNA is TGTGCCAGCAGCTTAAATTCCTTCGGCGGGAGTTCGAACATTCAGTACTTC. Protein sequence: CASSLNSFGGSSNIQYF.